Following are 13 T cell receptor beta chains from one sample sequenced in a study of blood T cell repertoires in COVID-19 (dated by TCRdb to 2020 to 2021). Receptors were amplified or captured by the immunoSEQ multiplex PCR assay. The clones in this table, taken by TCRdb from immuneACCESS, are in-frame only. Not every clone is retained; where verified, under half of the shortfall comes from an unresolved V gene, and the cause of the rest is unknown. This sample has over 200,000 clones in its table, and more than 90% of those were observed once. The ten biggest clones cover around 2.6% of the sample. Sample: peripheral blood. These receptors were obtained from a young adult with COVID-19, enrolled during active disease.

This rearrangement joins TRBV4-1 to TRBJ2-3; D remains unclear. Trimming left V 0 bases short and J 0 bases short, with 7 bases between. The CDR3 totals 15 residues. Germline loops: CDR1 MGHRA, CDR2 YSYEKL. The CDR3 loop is CASSQDLLSTDTQYF. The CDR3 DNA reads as TGCGCCAGCAGCCAAGATCTGTTGAGCACAGATACGCAGTATTTT.

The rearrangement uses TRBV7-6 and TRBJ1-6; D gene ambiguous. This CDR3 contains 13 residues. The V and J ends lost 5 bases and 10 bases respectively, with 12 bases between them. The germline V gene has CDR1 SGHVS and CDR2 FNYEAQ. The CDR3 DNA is TGTGCCAGCAGCCCGGAGATCGGCTCACCCCTCCACTTT. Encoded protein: CASSPEIGSPLHF.

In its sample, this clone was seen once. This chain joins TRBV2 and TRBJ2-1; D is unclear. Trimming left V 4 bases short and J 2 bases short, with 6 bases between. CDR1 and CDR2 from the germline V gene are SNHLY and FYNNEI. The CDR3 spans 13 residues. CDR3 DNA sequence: TGTGCCAGCAGTGTCGGTACCTACAATGAGCAGTTCTTC. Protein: CASSVGTYNEQFF.

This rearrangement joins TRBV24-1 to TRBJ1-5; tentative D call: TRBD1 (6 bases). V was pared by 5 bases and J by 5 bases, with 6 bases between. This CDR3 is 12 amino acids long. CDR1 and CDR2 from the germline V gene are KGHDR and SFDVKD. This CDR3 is CATSAGDQPQHF. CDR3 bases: TGTGCCACCAGTGCAGGGGATCAGCCCCAGCATTTT.

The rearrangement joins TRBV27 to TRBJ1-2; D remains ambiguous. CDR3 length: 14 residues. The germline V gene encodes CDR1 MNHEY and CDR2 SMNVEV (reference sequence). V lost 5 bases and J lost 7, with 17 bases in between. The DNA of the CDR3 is TGTGCCAGCAGTCCCCGGTCGGGTGAGGCTGGCTACACCTTC. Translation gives CASSPRSGEAGYTF.

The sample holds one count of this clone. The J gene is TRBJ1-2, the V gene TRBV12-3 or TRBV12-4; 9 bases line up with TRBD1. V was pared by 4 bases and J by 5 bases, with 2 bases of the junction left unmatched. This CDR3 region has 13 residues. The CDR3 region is CASSSTGGYGYTF. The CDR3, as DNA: TGTGCCAGCAGTTCGACAGGGGGATATGGCTACACCTTC.

This chain's CDR3 is CATRTGTGGNTGELFF. CDR3 nucleotides: TGTGCCACGAGAACCGGGACAGGGGGGAACACCGGGGAGCTGTTTTTT. The V call is TRBV24-1, the J call TRBJ2-2, with 11 nucleotides matching TRBD1. V trimming: 10 bases; J trimming: 1 base; junction bases outside the gene matches: 7. Germline assignment: CDR1 KGHDR and CDR2 SFDVKD. The CDR3 runs to 16 residues.

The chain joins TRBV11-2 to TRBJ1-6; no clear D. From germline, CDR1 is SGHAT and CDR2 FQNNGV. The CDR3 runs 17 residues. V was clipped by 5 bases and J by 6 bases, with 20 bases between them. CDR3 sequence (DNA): TGTGCCAGCAGCGAACGCGGGGAACCGAAGAGTAATTCACCCCTCCACTTT. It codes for CASSERGEPKSNSPLHF.

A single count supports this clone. The CDR3 spells CASSAAGGRAETQYF. CDR3 bases: TGTGCCAGTAGTGCAGCGGGAGGAAGGGCGGAGACCCAGTACTTC. The chain combines TRBV19 with TRBJ2-5; 9 bases line up with TRBD2. The trim removed 5 bases at V and 5 bases at J, leaving 9 bases unmatched. CDR3 length: 15 amino acids. Germline V gene sequence: CDR1 LNHDA, CDR2 SQIVND (reference sequence). The entire variable domain, with the rest obtained from reference TRBV19 and TRBJ2-5, is as follows: DGGITQSPKYLFRKEGQNVTLSCEQNLNHDAMYWYRQDPGQGLRLIYYSQIVNDFQKGDIAEGYSVSREKKESFPLTVTSAQKNPTAFYLCASSAAGGRAETQYFGPGTRLLVL.

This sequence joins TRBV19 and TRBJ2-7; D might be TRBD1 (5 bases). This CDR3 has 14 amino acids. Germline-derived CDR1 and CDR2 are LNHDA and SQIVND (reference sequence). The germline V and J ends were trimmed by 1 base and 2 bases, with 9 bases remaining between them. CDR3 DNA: TGTGCCAGTAGTATAGGCCCAGGGACCTACGAGCAGTACTTC. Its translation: CASSIGPGTYEQYF.

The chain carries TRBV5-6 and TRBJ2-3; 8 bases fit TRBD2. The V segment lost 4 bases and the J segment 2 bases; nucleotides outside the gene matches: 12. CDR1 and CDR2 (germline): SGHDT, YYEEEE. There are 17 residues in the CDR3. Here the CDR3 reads CASSRYSGSLNTDTQYF. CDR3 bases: TGTGCCAGCAGCCGGTACAGCGGGAGCCTTAACACAGATACGCAGTATTTT.

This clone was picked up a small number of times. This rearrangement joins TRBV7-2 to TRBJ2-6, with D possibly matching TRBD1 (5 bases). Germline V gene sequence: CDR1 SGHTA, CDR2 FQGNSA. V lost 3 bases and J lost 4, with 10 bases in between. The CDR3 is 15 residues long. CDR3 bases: TGTGCCAGCAGCTTCCAGGGTTTAGGGGCCAACGTCCTGACTTTC. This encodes CASSFQGLGANVLTF.

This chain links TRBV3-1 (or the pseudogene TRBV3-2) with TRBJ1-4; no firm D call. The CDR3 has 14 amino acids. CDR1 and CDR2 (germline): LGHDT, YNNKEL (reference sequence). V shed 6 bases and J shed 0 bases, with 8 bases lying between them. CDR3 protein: CASRAGSTNEKLFF. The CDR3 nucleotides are TGTGCCAGCAGGGCGGGATCAACTAATGAAAAACTGTTTTTT.